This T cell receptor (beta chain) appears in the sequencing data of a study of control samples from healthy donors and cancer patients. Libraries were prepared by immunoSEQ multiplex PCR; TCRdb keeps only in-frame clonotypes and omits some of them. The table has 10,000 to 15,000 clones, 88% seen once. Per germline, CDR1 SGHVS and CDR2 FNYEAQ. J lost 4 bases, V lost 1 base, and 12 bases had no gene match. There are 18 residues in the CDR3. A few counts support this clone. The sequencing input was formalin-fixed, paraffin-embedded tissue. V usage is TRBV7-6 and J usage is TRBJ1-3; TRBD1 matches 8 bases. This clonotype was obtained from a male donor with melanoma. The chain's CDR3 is CASSLETTQGALGNTIYF. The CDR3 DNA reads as TGTGCCAGCAGCTTAGAGACGACCCAGGGGGCGTTAGGAAACACCATATATTTT.